This T cell receptor (beta chain) was obtained from a study of blood T cell repertoires in COVID-19. About the research overall: Collection of acute and convalescent COVID-19 samples took place in the United States, Italy and Spain.

Germline CDR1 is SGHDN and CDR2 is FVKESK. The length of the CDR3 is 18 residues. V was pared by 0 bases and J by 4 bases, with 13 bases of the junction left unmatched. As handled by the study authors: By means of reference gene primer amplification, nucleated cell counts were estimated. The assay was immunoSEQ multiplex PCR, and TCRdb's table has in-frame clones only and misses some. Clone size and V and J calls were adopted from that table, with D and trimming inferred from the DNA. The profile shows 200,000 or so clones, about 89% of them singletons. The specimen sequenced was peripheral blood. The sequence came from a man in his 60s who had recovered from COVID-19. This chain uses TRBV14 with TRBJ1-1; TRBD1 aligns across 8 bases. For the CDR3, the DNA is TGTGCCAGCAGCCAAGAGTTCGGAAGCGGACAGGGTATCACTGAAGCTTTCTTT. It encodes CASSQEFGSGQGITEAFF.